This T cell receptor beta chain was identified during a study of post-analysis software for immune sequencing data (dated by TCRdb to the mid-2010s). A note on the overall study: Disease courses on record covered relapsing-remitting, secondary progressive and progressive-relapsing multiple sclerosis, though some patients had no subtype annotation. The patient repertoires were compared against about 10 previously published healthy control repertoires obtained from donors aged about 6 to 27 years. A subset of samples was prepared in parallel using single-end sample barcoding, then pooled and co-amplified after Illumina adapter ligation.

The CDR3, from cysteine to phenylalanine, totals 16 residues. Only the CDR3 DNA stays, 48 bases, in frame from base 1. The germline V gene (reference sequence) sets CDR1 to LGHDT and CDR2 to YNNKEL. Details on this clonotype: Its binding antigen is unknown. At one boundary the junction diverges from the germline segment, which might be a read error.

Study-level results and caveats: The control group was slightly older than the multiple sclerosis patient group. Four or five TRBV segments, including TRBV5-6, TRBV5-1 and TRBV20-1, were significantly more frequent in patients than controls. Strong co-clustering of samples prepared in the same batch was shown by direct clustering with F measure, prompting a batch-effect correction. Significantly lower normalized Chao1 diversity was found in multiple sclerosis patients than in controls, suggesting substantial peripheral T-cell clonal expansion.

The library was obtained by PCR. TCRdb names Illumina HiSeq 2500 as the instrument used. To reduce PCR and sequencing biases, unique molecular identifiers were incorporated into the TCR beta cDNA libraries. Per 1 to 10 million input T cells, roughly 500,000 cDNA molecules were obtained, such that each molecule approximated one T cell. Patient libraries were prepared and sequenced with the same protocol used for the earlier healthy control dataset. Within a given batch, samples were prepared together, multiplexed and sequenced on the same HiSeq lane. The authors' pipeline ran thus. MIGEC handled the raw barcoded reads, throwing out single-read molecular identifier groups before consensus assembly and CDR3 extraction. Clonotype tables were post-analysed with VDJtools, and diversity was normalized by down-sampling all datasets to the smallest sample size. In repertoire overlap clustering, CDR3 amino acid sequences, but not nucleotide sequences, were matched to correct batch-related cross-sample contamination. TCRdb reanalyzed the raw reads on its own, using fastp at Q25 for trimming and MiXCR for clone calling, and kept in-frame beta chains. Identical CDR3 protein sequences are pooled into one entry, listed with their most common genes and DNA. What appears here as the V and J calls and clone size reflects TCRdb's work, not the paper's. This sample comprises 740,000 or so distinct CDR3 sequences, around 50% of them detected only once. The ten largest clones represent roughly 4.4% of the sample.

TCR beta repertoires were profiled from peripheral blood of roughly 13 young patients with multiple sclerosis to demonstrate the VDJtools post-analysis software. The patients with multiple sclerosis were children and adolescents between roughly 6 and 17 years of age. Sequenced: blood. The source is a girl between 5 and 17 years old with multiple sclerosis. This receptor chain uses TRBV3-1 and TRBJ2-3, and TRBD2 aligns with 8 junction nucleotides. The DNA sequence is as follows: TGTACCAGCAGCCAAATCGGGGGGGGGCATCAAGATACGCAGTATTTT. This yields the protein CTSSQIGGGHQDTQYF.